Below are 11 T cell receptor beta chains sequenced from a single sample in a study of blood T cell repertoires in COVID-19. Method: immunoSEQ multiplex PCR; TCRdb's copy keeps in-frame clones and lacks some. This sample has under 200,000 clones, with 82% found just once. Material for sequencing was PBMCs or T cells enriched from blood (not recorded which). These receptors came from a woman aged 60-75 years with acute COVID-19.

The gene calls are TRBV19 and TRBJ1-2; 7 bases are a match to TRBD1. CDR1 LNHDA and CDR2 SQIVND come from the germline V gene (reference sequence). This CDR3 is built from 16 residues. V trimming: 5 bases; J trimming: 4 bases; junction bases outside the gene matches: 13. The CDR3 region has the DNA TGTGCCAGTAGTGAAGACCTCCGGGACAGCCGCTATGGCTACACCTTC. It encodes CASSEDLRDSRYGYTF.

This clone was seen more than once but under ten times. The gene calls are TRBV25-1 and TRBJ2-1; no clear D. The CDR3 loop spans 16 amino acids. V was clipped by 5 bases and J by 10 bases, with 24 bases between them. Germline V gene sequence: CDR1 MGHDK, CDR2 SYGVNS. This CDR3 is CASSQGSARVGDEQFF. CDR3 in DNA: TGTGCCAGCAGTCAAGGTTCGGCGCGAGTTGGAGACGAGCAGTTCTTC.

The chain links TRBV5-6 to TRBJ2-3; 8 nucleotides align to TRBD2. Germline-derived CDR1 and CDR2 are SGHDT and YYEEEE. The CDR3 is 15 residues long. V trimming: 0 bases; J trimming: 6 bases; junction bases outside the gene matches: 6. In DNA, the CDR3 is TGTGCCAGCAGCTTGGTTAGCGGGGCCCGGGATACGCAGTATTTT. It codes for CASSLVSGARDTQYF.

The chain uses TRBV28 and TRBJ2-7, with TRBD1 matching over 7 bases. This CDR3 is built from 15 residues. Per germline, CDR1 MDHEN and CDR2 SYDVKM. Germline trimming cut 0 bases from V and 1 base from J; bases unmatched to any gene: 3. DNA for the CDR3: TGTGCCAGCAGTTTATGGTCAGGGGGATCCTACGAGCAGTACGTC. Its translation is CASSLWSGGSYEQYV.

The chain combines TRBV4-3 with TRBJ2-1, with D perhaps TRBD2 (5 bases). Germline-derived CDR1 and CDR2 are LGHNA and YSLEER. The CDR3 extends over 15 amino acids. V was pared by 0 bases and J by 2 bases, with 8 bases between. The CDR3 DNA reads TGCGCCAGCAGCCAAGATTATAGCGCCTACAATGAGCAGTTCTTC. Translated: CASSQDYSAYNEQFF.

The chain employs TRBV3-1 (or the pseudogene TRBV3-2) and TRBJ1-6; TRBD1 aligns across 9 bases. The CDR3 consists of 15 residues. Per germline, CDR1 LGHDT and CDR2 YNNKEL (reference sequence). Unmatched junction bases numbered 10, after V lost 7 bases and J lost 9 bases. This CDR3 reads CASTDEGTGSSPLHF. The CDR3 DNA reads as TGTGCCAGCACCGACGAGGGGACAGGGTCTTCACCCCTCCACTTT.

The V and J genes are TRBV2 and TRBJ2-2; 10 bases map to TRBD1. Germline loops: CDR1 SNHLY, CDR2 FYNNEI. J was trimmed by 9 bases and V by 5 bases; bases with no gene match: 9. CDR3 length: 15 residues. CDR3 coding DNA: TGTGCCAGCAGTTCCGGGACAGGGGTGTATAGGGAGCTGTTTTTT. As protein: CASSSGTGVYRELFF.

The CDR3: CASSKNRDRGPGTEAFF. The CDR3 DNA follows: TGTGCCAGCAGTAAAAACCGGGACAGGGGCCCGGGAACTGAAGCTTTCTTT. The chain uses TRBV6-2 or TRBV6-3 and TRBJ1-1; 10 positions agree with TRBD1. This CDR3 spans 17 amino acids. With V trimmed by 5 bases and J by 5 bases, 14 bases remained unmatched. The germline CDR1 and CDR2 sequences are MNHEY and SVGEGT.

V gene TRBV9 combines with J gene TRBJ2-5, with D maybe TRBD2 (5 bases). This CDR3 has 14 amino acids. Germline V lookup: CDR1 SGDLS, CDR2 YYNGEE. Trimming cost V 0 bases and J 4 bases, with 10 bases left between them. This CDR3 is CASSVERVGETQYF. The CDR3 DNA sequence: TGTGCCAGCAGCGTAGAGAGGGTGGGAGAGACCCAGTACTTC.

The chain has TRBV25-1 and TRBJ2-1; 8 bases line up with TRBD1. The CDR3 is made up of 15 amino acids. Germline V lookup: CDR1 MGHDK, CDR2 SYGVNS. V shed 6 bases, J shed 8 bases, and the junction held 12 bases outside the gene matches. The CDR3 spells CASSPTYDRGHEQFF. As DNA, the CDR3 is TGTGCCAGCAGCCCCACATATGACAGGGGCCATGAGCAGTTCTTC.

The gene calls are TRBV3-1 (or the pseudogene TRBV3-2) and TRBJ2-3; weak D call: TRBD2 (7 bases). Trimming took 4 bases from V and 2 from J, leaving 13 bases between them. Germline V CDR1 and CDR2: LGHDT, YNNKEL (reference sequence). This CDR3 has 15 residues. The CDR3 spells CASSPLGGATDTQYF. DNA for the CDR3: TGTGCCAGCAGCCCTTTAGGGGGGGCCACAGATACGCAGTATTTT.